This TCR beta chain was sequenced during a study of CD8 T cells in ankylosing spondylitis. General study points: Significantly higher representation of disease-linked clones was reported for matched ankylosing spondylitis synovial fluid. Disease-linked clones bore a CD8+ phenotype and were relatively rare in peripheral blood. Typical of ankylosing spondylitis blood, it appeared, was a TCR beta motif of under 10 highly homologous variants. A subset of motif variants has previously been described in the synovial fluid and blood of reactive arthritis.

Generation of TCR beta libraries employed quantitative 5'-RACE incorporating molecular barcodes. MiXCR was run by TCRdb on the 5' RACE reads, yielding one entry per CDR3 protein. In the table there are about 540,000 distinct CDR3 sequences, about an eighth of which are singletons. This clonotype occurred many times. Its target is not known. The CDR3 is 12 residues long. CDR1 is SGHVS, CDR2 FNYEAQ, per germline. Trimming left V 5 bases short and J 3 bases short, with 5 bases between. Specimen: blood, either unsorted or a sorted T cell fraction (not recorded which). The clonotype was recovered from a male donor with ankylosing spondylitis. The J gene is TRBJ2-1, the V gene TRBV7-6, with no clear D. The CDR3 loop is CASSPVYNEQFF. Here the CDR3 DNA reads TGTGCCAGCAGCCCGGTCTACAATGAGCAGTTCTTC.